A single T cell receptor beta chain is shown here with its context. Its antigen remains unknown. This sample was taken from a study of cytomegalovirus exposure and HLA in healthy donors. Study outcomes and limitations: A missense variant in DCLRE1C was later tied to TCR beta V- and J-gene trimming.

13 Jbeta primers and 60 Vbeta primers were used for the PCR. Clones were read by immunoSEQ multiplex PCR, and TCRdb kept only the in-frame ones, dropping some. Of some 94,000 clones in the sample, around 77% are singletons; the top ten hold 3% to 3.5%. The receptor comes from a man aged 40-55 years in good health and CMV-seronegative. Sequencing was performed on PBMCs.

The DNA of the CDR3 is TGTGCCAGCACGGGACAGGAGTTCAATCAGCCCCAGCATTTT. Translated: CASTGQEFNQPQHF. This rearrangement joins TRBV6-6 to TRBJ1-5, with 8 nucleotides matching TRBD1. CDR3 length: 14 residues. Germline CDR1 is MNHNY and CDR2 is SVGAGI (reference sequence). V was clipped by 7 bases and J by 3 bases; unmatched bases: 5.